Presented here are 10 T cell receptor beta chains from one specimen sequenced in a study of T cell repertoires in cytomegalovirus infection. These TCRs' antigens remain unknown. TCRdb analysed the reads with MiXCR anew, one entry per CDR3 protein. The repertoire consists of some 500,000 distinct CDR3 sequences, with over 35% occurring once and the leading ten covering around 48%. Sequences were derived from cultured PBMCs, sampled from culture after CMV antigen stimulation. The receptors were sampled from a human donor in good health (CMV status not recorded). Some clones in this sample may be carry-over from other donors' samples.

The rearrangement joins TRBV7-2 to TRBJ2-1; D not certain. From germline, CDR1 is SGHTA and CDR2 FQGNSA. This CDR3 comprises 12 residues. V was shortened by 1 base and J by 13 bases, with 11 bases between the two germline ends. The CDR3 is CASSLGTAVQFF. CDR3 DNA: TGTGCCAGCAGCTTAGGAACGGCGGTACAGTTCTTC.

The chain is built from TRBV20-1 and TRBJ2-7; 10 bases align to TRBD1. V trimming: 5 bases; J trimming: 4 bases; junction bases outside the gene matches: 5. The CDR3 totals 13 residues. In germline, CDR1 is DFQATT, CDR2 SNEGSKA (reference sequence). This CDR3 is CSAGGGQGYEQYF. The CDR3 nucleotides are TGCAGTGCTGGGGGGGGACAGGGGTACGAGCAGTACTTC.

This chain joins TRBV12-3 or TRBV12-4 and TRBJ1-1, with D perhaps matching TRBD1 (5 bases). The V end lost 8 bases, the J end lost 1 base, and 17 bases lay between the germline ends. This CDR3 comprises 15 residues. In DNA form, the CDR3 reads TGTGCCAGCGGCCCTCTGGGGGTGGGGAACACTGAAGCTTTCTTT. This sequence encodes CASGPLGVGNTEAFF.

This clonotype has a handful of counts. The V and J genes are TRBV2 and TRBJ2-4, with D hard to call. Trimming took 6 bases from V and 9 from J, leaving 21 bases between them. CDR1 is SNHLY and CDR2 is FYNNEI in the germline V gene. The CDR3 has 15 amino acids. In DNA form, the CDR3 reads TGTGCCAGCAGAACTGACCAGACTCCGCCAAGCATTCAGTACTTC. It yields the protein CASRTDQTPPSIQYF. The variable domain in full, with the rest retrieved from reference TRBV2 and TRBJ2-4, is EPEVTQTPSHQVTQMGQEVILRCVPISNHLYFYWYRQILGQKVEFLVSFYNNEISEKSEIFDDQFSVERPDGSNFTLKIRSTKLEDSAMYFCASRTDQTPPSIQYFGAGTRLSVL.

The CDR3, as DNA: TGTGCCAGCAGTTACATTGGAGAGGAGACCCAGTACTTC. As protein: CASSYIGEETQYF. This chain connects TRBV6-2 or TRBV6-3 to TRBJ2-5; D call uncertain. Trimming pared 2 bases from V and 5 bases from J, leaving 9 bases between. Germline CDR1 reads MNHEY; CDR2 reads SVGEGT. The CDR3 extends over 13 amino acids.

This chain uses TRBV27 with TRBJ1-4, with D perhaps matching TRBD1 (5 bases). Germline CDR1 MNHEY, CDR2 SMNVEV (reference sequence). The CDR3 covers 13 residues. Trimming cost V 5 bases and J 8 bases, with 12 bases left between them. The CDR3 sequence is CASSGAGYEKLFF. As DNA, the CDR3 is TGTGCCAGCAGTGGGGCAGGGTACGAAAAACTGTTTTTT.

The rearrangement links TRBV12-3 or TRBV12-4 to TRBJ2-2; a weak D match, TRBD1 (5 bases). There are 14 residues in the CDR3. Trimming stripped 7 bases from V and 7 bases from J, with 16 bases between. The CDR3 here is CASINQGAGGELFF. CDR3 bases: TGTGCCAGCATTAACCAAGGGGCTGGCGGGGAGCTGTTTTTT.

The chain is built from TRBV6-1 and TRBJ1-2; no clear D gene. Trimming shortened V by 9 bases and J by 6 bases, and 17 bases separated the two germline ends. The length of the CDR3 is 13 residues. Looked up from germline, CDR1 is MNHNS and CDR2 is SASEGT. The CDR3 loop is CASKRTELDGYTF. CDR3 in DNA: TGTGCCAGTAAAAGGACGGAGCTAGATGGCTACACCTTC.

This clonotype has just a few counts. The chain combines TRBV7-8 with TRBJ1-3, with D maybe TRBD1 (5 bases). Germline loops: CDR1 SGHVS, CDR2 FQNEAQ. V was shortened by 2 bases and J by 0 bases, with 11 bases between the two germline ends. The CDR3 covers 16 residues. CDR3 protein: CASSLLPGTSGNTIYF. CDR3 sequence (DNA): TGTGCCAGCAGCTTACTTCCCGGGACCTCTGGAAACACCATATATTTT.

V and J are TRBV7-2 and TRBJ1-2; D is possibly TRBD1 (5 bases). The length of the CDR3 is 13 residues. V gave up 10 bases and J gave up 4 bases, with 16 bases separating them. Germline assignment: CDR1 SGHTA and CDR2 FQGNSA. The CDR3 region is CATHPVGGYGYTF. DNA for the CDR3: TGTGCCACGCACCCAGTTGGGGGCTATGGCTACACCTTC.